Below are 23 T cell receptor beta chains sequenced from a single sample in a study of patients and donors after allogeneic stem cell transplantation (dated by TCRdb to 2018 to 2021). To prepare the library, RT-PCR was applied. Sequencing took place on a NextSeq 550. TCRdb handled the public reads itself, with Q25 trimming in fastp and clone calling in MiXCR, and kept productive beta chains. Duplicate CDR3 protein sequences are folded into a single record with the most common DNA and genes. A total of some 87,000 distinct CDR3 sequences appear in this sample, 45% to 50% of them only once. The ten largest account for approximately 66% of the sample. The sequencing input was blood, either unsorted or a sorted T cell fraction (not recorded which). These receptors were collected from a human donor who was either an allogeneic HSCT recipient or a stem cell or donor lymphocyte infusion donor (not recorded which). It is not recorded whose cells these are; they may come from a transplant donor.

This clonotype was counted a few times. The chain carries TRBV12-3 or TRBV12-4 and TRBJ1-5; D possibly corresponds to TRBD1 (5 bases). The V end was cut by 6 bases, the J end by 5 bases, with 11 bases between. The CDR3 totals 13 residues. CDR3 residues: CASRRDGDQPQHF. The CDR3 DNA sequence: TGTGCCAGCAGACGGGACGGGGATCAGCCCCAGCATTTT.

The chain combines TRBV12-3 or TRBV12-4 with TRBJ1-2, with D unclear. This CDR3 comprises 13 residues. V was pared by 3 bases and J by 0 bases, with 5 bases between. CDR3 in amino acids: CASSFLTNYGYTF. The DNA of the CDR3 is TGTGCCAGCAGTTTTTTGACTAACTATGGCTACACCTTC.

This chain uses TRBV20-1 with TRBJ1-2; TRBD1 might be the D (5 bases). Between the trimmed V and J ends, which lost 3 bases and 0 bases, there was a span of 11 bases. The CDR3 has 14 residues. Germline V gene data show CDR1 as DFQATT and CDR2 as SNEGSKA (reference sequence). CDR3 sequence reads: CSARITGPNYGYTF. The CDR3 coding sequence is TGCAGTGCTAGGATCACAGGACCTAACTATGGCTACACCTTC.

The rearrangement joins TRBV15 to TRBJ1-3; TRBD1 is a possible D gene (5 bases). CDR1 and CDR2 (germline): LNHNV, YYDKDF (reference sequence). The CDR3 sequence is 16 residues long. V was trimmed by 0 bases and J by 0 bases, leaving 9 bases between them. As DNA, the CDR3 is TGTGCCACCAGCAGAGATGTGGACACCTCTGGAAACACCATATATTTT. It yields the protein CATSRDVDTSGNTIYF.

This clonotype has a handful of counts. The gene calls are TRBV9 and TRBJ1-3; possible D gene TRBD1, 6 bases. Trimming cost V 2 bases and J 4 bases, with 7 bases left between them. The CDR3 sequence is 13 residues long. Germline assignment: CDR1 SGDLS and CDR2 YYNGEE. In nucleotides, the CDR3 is TGTGCCAGCAGCGTGGGACAAGGAAACACCATATATTTT. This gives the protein CASSVGQGNTIYF.

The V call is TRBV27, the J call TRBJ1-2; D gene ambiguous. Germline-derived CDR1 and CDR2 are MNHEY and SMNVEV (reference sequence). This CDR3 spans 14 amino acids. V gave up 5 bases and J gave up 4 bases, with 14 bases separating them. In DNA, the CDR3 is TGTGCCAGCAGTCCAGAACAGCGAGGCTATGGCTACACCTTC. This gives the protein CASSPEQRGYGYTF.

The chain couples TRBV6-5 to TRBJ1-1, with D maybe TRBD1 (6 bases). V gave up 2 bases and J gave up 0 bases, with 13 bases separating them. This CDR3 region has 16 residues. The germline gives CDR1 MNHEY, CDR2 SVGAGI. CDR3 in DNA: TGTGCCAGCAGTTACGAAACAGGGAGCATGAACACTGAAGCTTTCTTT. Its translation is CASSYETGSMNTEAFF.

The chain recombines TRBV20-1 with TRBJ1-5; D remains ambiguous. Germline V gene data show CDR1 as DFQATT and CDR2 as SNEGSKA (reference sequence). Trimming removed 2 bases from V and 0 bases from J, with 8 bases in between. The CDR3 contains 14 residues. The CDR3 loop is CSARLGVSNQPQHF. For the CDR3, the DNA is TGCAGTGCTAGACTGGGAGTTAGCAATCAGCCCCAGCATTTT.

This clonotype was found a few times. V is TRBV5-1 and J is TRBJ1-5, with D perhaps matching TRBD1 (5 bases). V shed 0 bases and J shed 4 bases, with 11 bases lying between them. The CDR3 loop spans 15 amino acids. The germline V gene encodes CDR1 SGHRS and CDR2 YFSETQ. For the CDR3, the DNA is TGCGCCAGCAGCTTGGGGGAGGGGAGGAATCAGCCCCAGCATTTT. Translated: CASSLGEGRNQPQHF.

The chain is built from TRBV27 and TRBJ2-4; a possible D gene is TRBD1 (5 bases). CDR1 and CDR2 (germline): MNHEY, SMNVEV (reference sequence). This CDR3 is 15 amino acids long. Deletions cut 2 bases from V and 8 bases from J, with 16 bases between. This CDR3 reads CASSLSRSLGDIQYF. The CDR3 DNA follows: TGTGCCAGCAGTTTAAGTAGAAGCCTAGGGGACATTCAGTACTTC.

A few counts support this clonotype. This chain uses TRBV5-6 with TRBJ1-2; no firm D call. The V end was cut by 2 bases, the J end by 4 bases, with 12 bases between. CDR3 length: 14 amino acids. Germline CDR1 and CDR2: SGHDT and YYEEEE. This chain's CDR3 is CASSLRDNSYGYTF. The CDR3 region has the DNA TGTGCCAGCAGCTTACGCGACAACTCCTATGGCTACACCTTC.

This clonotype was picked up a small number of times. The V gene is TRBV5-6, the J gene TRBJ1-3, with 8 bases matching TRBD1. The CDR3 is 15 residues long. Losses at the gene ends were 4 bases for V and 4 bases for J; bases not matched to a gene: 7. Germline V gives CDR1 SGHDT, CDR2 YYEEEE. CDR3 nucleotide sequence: TGTGCCAGCAGCCGGAGACAGGGGTGGGGAAACACCATATATTTT. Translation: CASSRRQGWGNTIYF.

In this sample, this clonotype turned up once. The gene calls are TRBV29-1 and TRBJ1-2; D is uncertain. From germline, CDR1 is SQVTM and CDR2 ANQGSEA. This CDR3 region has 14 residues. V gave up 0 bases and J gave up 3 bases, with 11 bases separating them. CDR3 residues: CSVEDSARDYGYTF. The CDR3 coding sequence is TGCAGCGTTGAAGACTCGGCAAGGGACTATGGCTACACCTTC. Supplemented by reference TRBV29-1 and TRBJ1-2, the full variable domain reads SAVISQKPSRDICQRGTSLTIQCQVDSQVTMMFWYRQQPGQSLTLIATANQGSEATYESGFVIDKFPISRPNLTFSTLTVSNMSPEDSSIYLCSVEDSARDYGYTFGSGTRLTVV.

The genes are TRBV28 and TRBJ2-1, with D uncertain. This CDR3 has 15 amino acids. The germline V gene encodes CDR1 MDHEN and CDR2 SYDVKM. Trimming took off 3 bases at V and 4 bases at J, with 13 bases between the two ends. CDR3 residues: CASSFQVYIYNEQFF. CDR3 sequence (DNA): TGTGCCAGCAGTTTTCAAGTATACATATACAATGAGCAGTTCTTC.

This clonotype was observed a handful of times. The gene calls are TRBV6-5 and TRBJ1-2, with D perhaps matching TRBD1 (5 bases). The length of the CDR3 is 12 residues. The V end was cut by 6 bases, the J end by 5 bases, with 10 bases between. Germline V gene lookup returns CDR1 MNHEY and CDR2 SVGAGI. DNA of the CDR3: TGTGCCAGCAGCCAGGGAGCGTATGGCTACACCTTC. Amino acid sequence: CASSQGAYGYTF.

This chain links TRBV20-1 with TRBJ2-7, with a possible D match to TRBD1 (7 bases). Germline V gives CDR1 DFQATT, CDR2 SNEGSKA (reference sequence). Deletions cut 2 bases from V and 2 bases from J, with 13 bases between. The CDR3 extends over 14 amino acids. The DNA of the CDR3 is TGCAGTGCTAGACAGGGCGGGACAGCCTACGAGCAGTACTTC. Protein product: CSARQGGTAYEQYF.

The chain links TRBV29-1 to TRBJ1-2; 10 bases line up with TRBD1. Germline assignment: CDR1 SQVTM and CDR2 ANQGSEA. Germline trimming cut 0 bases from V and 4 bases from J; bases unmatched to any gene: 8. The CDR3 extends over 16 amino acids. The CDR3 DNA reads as TGCAGCGTTGAAGATTCCCGGGACAGGGGCCTCTATGGCTACACCTTC. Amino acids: CSVEDSRDRGLYGYTF.

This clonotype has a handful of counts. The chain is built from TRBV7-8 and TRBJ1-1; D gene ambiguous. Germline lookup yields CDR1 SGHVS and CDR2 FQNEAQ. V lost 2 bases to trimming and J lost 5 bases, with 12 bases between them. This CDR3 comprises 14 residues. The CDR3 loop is CASSLTSIGTEAFF. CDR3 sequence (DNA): TGTGCCAGCAGCTTAACCTCCATTGGAACTGAAGCTTTCTTT.

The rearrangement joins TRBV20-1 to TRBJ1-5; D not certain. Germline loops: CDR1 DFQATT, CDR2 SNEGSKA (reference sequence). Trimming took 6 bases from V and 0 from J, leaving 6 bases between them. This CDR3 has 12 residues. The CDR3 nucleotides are TGCAGTGCCCAAAATAGCAATCAGCCCCAGCATTTT. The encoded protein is CSAQNSNQPQHF.

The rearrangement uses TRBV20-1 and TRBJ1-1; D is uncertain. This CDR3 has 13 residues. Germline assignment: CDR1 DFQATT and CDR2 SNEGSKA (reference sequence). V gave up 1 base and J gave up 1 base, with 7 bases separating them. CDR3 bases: TGCAGTGCTAGAGCGGAGAGGAACACTGAAGCTTTCTTT. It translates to CSARAERNTEAFF.

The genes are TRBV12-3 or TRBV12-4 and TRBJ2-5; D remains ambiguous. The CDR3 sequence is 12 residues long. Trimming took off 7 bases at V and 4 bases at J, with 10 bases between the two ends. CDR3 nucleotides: TGTGCCAGCAACGTCGGGCGAGAGACCCAGTACTTC. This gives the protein CASNVGRETQYF.

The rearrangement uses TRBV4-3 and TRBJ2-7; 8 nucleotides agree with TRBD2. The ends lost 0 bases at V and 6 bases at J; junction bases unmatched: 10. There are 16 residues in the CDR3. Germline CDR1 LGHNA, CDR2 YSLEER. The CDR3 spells CASSQDRSGSAGEQYF. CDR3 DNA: TGCGCCAGCAGCCAAGATAGAAGCGGGAGTGCAGGCGAGCAGTACTTC.

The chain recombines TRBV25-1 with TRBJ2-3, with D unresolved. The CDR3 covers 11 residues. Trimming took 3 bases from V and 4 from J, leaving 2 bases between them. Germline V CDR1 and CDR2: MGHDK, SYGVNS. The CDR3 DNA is TGTGCCAGCAGTGATCCAGATACGCAGTATTTT. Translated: CASSDPDTQYF.